The clone carrying this T cell receptor beta chain was counted a single time. Its target is unknown. This sample was included in a study of a mutant IDH1 vaccine in newly diagnosed glioma. In the study overall: Visit V13 took place at week 47, and visit V12 happened at week 35.

Documented time point: week 35, safety follow-up. In every dose of vaccine, 300 ug of mutant IDH1 20-mer peptide was given alongside topical imiquimod. Assay used: immunoSEQ multiplex PCR; TCRdb lists only in-frame clones, some missing. The sample holds tens of thousands of clones, more than 65% seen once. Between the trimmed V and J ends, which lost 6 bases and 7 bases, there was a span of 9 bases. This CDR3 contains 11 residues. Germline V gene sequence: CDR1 DFQATT, CDR2 SNEGSKA (reference sequence). The chain is built from TRBV20-1 and TRBJ2-2; possibly TRBD1 for D (6 bases). Here the sequenced sample was PBMCs, taken from a glioma patient whose treatment included an IDH1 peptide vaccine. The sequence was collected from a man younger than 45 with glioma. This chain's CDR3 is CSARGGGELFF. The DNA for the CDR3 is TGCAGTGCCCGAGGGGGCGGGGAGCTGTTTTTT.